This paragraph reports one T cell receptor beta chain. As yet, its antigen is unknown. The sample comes from a study of CD8+CD57+ T cells in acquired aplastic anemia. At the level of the study: DNA from sorted CD4+ and CD8+ cells averaged approximately 2.9 ug.

TCR beta VDJ combinations and CDR3 sequences were profiled from genomic DNA. TCRdb reanalysed the reads using MiXCR and keeps one entry per CDR3 protein. The repertoire holds fewer than 80,000 distinct CDR3 sequences, with around 70% as singletons. Sequenced patients had shown CD8+CD57+ cell expansion by flow cytometry. Study-wide results and caveats: Researchers report that twenty-nine CD8+ CDR3 sequences appeared in both patients and controls.

CDR3 size: 11 residues. Per the germline V gene, CDR1 is DFQATT and CDR2 is SNEGSKA (reference sequence). Trimming pared 6 bases from V and 7 bases from J, leaving 12 bases between. The sample consisted of sorted CD4+, CD8+, or CD8+CD57+ T cells (not recorded which) from PBMCs. The source is a human donor with aplastic anemia. This chain links TRBV20-1 with TRBJ1-1; D remains ambiguous. CDR3 residues: CSASWGIEAFF. CDR3 in DNA: TGCAGTGCATCCTGGGGAATTGAAGCTTTCTTT.